This T cell receptor beta chain was recovered during a study of T cells in narcolepsy (dated by TCRdb to the late 2010s). In terms of the full investigation: The study enrolled patients with narcolepsy type 1 or type 2 (NT1, NT2) together with healthy control donors. To look for autoreactive T cells in narcolepsy patients that target self-antigens of hypocretin neurons (hypocretin, TRIB2), the study used TCR Vbeta sequencing to follow clonotypes in blood and CSF.

The CDR3 covers 13 residues, taking in both the cysteine and the phenylalanine. Left in the record is the CDR3 DNA by itself, 39 bases read in frame from the first base. CDR1 is given as MNHEY and CDR2 as SMNVEV, both from the germline V gene (reference sequence). V lost 3 bases and J lost 10 bases, and the count of bases not matched to a germline gene is 3. Note on this clone: Its antigen remains unidentified. Qualities for individual bases were not recorded, and no much larger clone is one base off.

The research as a whole found: Numbers of sequenced blood memory CD4+ clonotypes were comparable, with averages of some 39,000 in patients and approximately 30,000 in controls. No sequences matching autoreactive T cell clones were present in some of the blood memory CD4+ repertoires from patients and controls. In plots comparing CSF and blood CD4+ T cell clonotypes from the same patient, HCRT-specific and TRIB2-specific autoreactive clonotypes were highlighted. Autoreactive clonotypes were reported to be detected serially in the blood of the same patients and of different patients, but not in the blood of healthy controls.

Memory CD4+ T cells were sorted ex vivo from peripheral blood of narcolepsy patients and healthy controls for TCR Vbeta sequencing. The method behind the library was the immunoSEQ multiplex PCR assay. The immuneACCESS repertoire file appears here via TCRdb, limited to in-frame rearrangements. These files lack a portion of the clones; in checked studies, under half of the deficit traces to unresolved V genes, and the cause of the others is not known. The sample table lists roughly 16,000 clones, 65% to 90% of them with a count of one. Jointly, the top ten make up more than 35% of the sample. The sample consisted of memory (CD45RA-) CD4+ T cells from blood. The meaning of the sample's cell subset or site label: memory T cells sorted ex vivo from peripheral blood. The chain couples TRBV27 to TRBJ1-6; 7 central bases correspond to TRBD1. The sequence was collected from a human donor in good health. The CDR3 here reads CASSFRGGSPLHF. The DNA reads as follows: TGTGCCAGCAGTTTCAGGGGGGGGTCACCCCTCCACTTT.